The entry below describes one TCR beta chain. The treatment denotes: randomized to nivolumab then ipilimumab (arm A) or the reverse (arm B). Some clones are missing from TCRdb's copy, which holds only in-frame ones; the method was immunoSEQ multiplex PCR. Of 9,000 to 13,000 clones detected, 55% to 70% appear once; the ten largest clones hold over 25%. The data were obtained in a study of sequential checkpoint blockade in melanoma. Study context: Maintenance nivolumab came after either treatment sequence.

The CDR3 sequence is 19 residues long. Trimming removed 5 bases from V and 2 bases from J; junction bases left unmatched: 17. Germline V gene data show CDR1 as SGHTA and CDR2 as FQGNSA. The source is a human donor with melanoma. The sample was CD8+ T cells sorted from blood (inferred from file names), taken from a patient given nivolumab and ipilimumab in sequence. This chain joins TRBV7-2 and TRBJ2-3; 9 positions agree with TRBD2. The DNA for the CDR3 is TGTGCCAGCAGCGAACCCGGGACTAGCCCAATCCTTTTCACAGATACGCAGTATTTT. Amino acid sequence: CASSEPGTSPILFTDTQYF.